This T cell receptor (beta chain) was recovered during a study of early T cells in non-severe SARS-CoV-2 infection. Germline values: CDR1 SGHAT, CDR2 FQNNGV. This CDR3 contains 14 residues. Study results and caveats: Reliance on VDJdb matching favored anti-spike CD8 responses; private and CD4 specificities were missed.

On this clonotype itself: Its antigen is unknown. A much larger clone sits a single nucleotide away, making a read error possible.

Individual cDNA molecules received unique molecular identifiers. MiXCR, run by TCRdb on the 5' RACE reads, gives a single entry per CDR3 protein. The table includes tens of thousands of distinct CDR3 sequences, under 15% detected once. This TCR was recovered from an adult who was a healthcare worker with PCR-confirmed SARS-CoV-2 infection or an uninfected control (not recorded which). The chain joins TRBV11-2 to TRBJ2-5; TRBD1 might be the D (5 bases). The sample consisted of whole blood. Here the CDR3 DNA reads TGTGCCAGCAGCCTCTCCCAGGGTAAAGAGACCCGGTACTTC. Its translation is CASSLSQGKETRYF. Full variable domain (rest looked up from reference TRBV11-2 and TRBJ2-5): EAGVAQSPRYKIIEKRQSVAFWCNPISGHATLYWYQQILGQGPKLLIQFQNNGVVDDSQLPKDRFSAERLKGVDSTLKIQPAKLEDSAVYLCASSLSQGKETRYFGPGTRLLVL.